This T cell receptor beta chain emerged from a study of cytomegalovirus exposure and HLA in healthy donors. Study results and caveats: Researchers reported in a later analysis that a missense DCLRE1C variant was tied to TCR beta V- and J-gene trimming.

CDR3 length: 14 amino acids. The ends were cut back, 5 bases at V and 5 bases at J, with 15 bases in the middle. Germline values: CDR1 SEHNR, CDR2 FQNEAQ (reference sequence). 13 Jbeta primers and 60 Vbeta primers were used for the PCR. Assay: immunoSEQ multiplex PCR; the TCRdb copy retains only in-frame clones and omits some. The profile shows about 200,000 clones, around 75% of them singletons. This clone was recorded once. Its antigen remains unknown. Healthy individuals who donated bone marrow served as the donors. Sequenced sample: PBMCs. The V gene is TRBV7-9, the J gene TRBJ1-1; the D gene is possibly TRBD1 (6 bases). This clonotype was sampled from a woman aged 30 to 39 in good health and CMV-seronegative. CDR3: CASSLRGPTTEAFF. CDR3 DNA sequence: TGTGCCAGCAGCCTCAGGGGCCCGACGACTGAAGCTTTCTTT.